This T cell receptor (beta chain) is drawn from a study of CD8 T cells in ankylosing spondylitis. CDR1 is DFQATT, CDR2 SNEGSKA, per germline (reference sequence). V was pared by 5 bases and J by 11 bases, with 22 bases between. The CDR3 loop spans 14 amino acids. 5'-RACE, quantitative and with molecular barcodes, yielded the TCR beta libraries. In TCRdb, the 5' RACE reads were re-called with MiXCR into one record per CDR3 protein. The sample lists 100,000 to 150,000 distinct CDR3 sequences; more than 6.5% were seen once. This clonotype has at least ten counts. This clonotype was sampled from a male donor with ankylosing spondylitis or in good health (not recorded which). Sequencing was carried out using blood, either unsorted or a sorted T cell fraction (not recorded which). The chain has TRBV20-1 and TRBJ2-1, with D perhaps matching TRBD1 (5 bases). The CDR3 nucleotides read TGCAGTGCTGGTGGGGAAGGGGCTTCAGGCAAGCAGTTCTTC. This codes for CSAGGEGASGKQFF.